One T cell receptor (beta chain) is described in this entry. The antigen remains undetermined. The data stem from a study of T cell repertoires in cytomegalovirus infection. Trimming took 7 bases from V and 6 from J; bases not matched to a gene: 7. This CDR3 comprises 15 residues. Germline values: CDR1 SEHNR, CDR2 FQNEAQ (reference sequence). TCRdb analysed the reads with MiXCR anew, one entry per CDR3 protein. The table shows 95,000 to 120,000 distinct CDR3 sequences, with under 35% occurring only once. This TCR derives from a human donor in good health (CMV status not recorded). Some clones in this sample may be carry-over from other donors' samples. The material was CD8+ T cells from cultured PBMCs, obtained from culture after CMV antigen stimulation. The rearrangement uses TRBV7-9 and TRBJ2-2; 11 bases are shared with TRBD1. The CDR3 DNA is TGTGCCAGCACTCAATGGGGACAGGGGGCCGGGGAGCTGTTTTTT. Protein sequence: CASTQWGQGAGELFF.